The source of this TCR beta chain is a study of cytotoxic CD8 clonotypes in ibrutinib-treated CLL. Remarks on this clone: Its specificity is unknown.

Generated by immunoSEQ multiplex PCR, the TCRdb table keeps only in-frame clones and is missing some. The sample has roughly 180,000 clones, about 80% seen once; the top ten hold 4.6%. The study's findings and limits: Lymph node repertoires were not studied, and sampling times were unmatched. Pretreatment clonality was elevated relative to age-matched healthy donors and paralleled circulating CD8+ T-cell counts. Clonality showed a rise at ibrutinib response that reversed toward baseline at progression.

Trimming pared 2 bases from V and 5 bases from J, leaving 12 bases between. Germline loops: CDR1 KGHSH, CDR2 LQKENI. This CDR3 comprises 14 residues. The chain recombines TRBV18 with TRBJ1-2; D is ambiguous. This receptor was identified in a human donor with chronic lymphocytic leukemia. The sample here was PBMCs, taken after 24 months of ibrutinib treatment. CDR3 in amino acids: CASSPKNSLYGYTF. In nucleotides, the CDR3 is TGTGCCAGCTCACCAAAAAACAGTTTATATGGCTACACCTTC. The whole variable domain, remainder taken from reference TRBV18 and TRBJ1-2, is NAGVMQNPRHLVRRRGQEARLRCSPMKGHSHVYWYRQLPEEGLKFMVYLQKENIIDESGMPKERFSAEFPKEGPSILRIQQVVRGDSAAYFCASSPKNSLYGYTFGSGTRLTVV.